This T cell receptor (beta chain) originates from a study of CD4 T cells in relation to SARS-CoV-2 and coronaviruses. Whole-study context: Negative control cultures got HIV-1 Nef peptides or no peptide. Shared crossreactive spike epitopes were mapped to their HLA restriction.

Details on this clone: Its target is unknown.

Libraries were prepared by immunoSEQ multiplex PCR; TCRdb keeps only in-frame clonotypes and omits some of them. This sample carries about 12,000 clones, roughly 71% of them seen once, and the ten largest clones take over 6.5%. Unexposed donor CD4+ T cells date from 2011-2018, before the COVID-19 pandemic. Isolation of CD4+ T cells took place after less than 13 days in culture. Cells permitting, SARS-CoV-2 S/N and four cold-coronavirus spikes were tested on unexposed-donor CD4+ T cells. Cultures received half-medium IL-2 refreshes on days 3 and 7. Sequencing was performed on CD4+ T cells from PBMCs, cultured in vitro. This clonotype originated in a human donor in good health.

CDR3 nucleotide sequence: TGTGCTAGTGGTTTGGTAACAACTAACTGGATTCCCACCGGGGAGCTGTTTTTT. This encodes CASGLVTTNWIPTGELFF. This rearrangement joins TRBV12-5 to TRBJ2-2; D gene unclear. The CDR3 contains 18 residues. The V end lost 0 bases, the J end lost 4 bases, and 18 bases lay between the germline ends. CDR1 is LGHNT, CDR2 FRNRAP, per germline.